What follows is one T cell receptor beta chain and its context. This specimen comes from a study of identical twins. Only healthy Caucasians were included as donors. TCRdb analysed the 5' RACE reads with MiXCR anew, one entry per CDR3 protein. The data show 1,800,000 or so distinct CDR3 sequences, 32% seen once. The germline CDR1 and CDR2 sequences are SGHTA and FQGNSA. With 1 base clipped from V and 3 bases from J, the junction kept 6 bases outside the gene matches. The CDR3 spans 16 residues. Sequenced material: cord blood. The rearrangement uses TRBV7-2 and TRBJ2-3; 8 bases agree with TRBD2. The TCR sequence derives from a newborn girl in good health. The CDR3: CASSLGVAGKTDTQYF. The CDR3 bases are TGTGCCAGCAGCTTAGGGGTAGCGGGGAAAACAGATACGCAGTATTTT.